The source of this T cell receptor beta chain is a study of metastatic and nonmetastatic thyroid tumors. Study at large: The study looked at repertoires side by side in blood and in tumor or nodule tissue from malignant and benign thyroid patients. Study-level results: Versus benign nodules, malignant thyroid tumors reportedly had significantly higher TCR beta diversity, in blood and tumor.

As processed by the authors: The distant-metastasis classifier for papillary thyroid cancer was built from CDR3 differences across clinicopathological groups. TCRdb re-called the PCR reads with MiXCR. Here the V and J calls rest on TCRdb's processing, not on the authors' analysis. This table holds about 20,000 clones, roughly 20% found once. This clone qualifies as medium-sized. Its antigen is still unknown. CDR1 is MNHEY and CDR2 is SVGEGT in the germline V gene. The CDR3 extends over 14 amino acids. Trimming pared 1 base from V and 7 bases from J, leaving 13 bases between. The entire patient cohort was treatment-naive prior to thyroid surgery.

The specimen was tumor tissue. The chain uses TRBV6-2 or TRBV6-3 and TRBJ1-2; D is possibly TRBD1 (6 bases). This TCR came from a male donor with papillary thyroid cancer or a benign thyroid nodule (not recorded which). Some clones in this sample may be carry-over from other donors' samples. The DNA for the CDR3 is TGTGCCAGCAGTTACTGGGACAAATACTCTGGCTACACCTTC. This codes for CASSYWDKYSGYTF.